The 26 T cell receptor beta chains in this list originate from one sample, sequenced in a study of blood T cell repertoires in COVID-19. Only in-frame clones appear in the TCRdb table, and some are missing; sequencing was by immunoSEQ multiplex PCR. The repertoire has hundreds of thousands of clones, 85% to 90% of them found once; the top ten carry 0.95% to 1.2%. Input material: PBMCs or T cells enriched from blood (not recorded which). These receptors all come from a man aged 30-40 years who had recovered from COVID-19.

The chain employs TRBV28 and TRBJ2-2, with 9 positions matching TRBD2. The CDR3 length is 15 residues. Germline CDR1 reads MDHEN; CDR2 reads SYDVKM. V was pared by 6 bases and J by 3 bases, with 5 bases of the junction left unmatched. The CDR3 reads CASRVAGAYTGELFF. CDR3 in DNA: TGTGCCAGCAGAGTAGCGGGAGCGTACACCGGGGAGCTGTTTTTT.

The DNA for the CDR3 is TGTGCCAGCAGTGAGCTGACTAGCGGGAGCGTGTACAATGAGCAGTTCTTC. Translation gives CASSELTSGSVYNEQFF. The chain carries TRBV25-1 and TRBJ2-1; the match to TRBD2 covers 12 bases. V lost 3 bases, J lost 4 bases, and 7 bases stayed unmatched. The V gene's germline CDR1 is MGHDK and CDR2 SYGVNS. The CDR3 is made up of 17 amino acids. The full variable domain, with the rest looked up from reference TRBV25-1 and TRBJ2-1, is EADIYQTPRYLVIGTGKKITLECSQTMGHDKMYWYQQDPGMELHLIHYSYGVNSTEKGDLSSESTVSRIRTEHFPLTLESARPSHTSQYLCASSELTSGSVYNEQFFGPGTRLTVL.

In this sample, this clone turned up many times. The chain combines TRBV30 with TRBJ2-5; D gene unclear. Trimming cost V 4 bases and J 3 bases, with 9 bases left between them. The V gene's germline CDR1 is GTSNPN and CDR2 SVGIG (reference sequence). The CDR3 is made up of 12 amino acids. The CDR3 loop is CAWNRVKETQYF. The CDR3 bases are TGTGCCTGGAATCGCGTAAAAGAGACCCAGTACTTC.

CDR3 nucleotide sequence: TGTGCCAGTAGTACCTCCAGGGGGAACTATGGCTACACCTTC. This translates into CASSTSRGNYGYTF. The rearrangement joins TRBV19 to TRBJ1-2; 7 nucleotides line up with TRBD1. This CDR3 spans 14 amino acids. J lost 2 bases, V lost 4 bases, and 4 bases had no gene match. Looked up from germline, CDR1 is LNHDA and CDR2 is SQIVND (reference sequence).

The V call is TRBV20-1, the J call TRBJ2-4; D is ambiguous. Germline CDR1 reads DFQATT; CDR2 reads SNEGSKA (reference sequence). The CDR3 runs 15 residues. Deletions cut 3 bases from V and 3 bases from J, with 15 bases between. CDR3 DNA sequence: TGCAGTGCTAGTCGCGGTGTGGCGAGCAAAAACATTCAGTACTTC. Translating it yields CSASRGVASKNIQYF.

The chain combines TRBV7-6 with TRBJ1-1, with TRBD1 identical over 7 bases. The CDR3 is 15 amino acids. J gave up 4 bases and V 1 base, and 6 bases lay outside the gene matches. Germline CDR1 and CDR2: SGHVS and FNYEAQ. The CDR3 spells CASSLGGGGSTEAFF. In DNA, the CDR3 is TGTGCCAGCAGCTTAGGAGGGGGCGGTAGCACTGAAGCTTTCTTT.

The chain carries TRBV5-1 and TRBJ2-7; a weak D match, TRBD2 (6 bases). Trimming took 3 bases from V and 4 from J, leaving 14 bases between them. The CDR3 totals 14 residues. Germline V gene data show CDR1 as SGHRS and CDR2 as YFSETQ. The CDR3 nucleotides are TGCGCCAGCAGCTCCGGTGGGGGAGGTTACGAGCAGTACTTC. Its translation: CASSSGGGGYEQYF.

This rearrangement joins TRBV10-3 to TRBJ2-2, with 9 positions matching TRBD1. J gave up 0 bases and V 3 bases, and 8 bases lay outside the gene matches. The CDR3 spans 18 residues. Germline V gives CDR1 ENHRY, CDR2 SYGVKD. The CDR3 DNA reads TGTGCCATCAGTGAAGGGGACAGGGCTGTTTCGAACACCGGGGAGCTGTTTTTT. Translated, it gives CAISEGDRAVSNTGELFF.

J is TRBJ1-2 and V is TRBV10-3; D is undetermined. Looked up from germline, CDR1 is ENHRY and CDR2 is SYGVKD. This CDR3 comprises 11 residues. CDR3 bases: TGTGCGTTGGGCTGGGAGGGTGGCTACACCTTC. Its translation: CALGWEGGYTF.

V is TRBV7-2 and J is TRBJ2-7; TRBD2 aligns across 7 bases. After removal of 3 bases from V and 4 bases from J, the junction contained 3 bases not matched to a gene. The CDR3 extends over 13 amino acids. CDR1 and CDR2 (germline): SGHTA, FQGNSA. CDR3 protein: CASSFRGDYEQYF. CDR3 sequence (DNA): TGTGCCAGCAGCTTCCGGGGGGATTACGAGCAGTACTTC.

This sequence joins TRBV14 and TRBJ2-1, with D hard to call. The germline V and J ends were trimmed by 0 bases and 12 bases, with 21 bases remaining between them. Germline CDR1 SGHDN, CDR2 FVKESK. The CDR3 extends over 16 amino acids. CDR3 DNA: TGTGCCAGCAGCCAAGATCCGGTATTTGTGAGGTACGGGCAGTTCTTC. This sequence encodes CASSQDPVFVRYGQFF.

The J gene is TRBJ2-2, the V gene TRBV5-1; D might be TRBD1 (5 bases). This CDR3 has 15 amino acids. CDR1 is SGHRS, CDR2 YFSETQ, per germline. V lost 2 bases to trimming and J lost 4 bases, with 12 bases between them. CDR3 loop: CASSLTKRGTGELFF. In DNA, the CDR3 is TGCGCCAGCAGCTTAACTAAAAGGGGCACCGGGGAGCTGTTTTTT.

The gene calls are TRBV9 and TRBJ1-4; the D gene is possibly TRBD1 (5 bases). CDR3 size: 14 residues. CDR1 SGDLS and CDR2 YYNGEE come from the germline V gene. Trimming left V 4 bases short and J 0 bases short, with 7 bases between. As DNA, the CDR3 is TGTGCCAGCAGCCTGACAGCAACTAATGAAAAACTGTTTTTT. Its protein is CASSLTATNEKLFF. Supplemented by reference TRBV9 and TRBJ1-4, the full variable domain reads DSGVTQTPKHLITATGQRVTLRCSPRSGDLSVYWYQQSLDQGLQFLIQYYNGEERAKGNILERFSAQQFPDLHSELNLSSLELGDSALYFCASSLTATNEKLFFGSGTQLSVL.

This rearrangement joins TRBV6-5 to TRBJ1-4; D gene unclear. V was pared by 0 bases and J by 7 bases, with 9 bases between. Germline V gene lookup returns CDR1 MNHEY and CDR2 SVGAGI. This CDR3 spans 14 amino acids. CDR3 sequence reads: CASSYSWPSEKLFF. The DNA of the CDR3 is TGTGCCAGCAGTTACTCATGGCCCAGTGAAAAACTGTTTTTT.

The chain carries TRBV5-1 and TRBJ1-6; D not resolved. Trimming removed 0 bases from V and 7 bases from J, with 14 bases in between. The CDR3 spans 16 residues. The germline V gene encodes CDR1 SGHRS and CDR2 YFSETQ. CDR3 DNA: TGCGCCAGCAGCTTGGAGGGAGGGAGAGACAATTCACCCCTCCACTTT. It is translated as CASSLEGGRDNSPLHF. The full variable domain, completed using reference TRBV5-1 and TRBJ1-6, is KAGVTQTPRYLIKTRGQQVTLSCSPISGHRSVSWYQQTPGQGLQFLFEYFSETQRNKGNFPGRFSGRQFSNSRSEMNVSTLELGDSALYLCASSLEGGRDNSPLHFGNGTRLTVT.

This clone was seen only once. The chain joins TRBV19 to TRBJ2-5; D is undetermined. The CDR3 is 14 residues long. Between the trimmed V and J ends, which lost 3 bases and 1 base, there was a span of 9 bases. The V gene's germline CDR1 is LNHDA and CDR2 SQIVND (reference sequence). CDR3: CASSIGTVQETQYF. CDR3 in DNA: TGTGCCAGTAGTATTGGTACAGTCCAAGAGACCCAGTACTTC.

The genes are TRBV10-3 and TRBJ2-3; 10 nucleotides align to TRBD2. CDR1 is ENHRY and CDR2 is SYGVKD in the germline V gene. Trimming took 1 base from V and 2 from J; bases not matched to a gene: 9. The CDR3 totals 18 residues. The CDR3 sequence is CAISEFTLLAGLTDTQYF. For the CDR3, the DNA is TGTGCCATCAGTGAGTTTACCCTACTAGCGGGGCTCACAGATACGCAGTATTTT.

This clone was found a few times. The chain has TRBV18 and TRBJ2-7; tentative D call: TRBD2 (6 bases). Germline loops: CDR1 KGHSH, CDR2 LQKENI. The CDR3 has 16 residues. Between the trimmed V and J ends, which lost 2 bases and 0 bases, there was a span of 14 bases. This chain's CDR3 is CASSPGGTESSYEQYF. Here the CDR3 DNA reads TGTGCCAGCTCACCAGGCGGGACTGAGAGCTCCTACGAGCAGTACTTC.

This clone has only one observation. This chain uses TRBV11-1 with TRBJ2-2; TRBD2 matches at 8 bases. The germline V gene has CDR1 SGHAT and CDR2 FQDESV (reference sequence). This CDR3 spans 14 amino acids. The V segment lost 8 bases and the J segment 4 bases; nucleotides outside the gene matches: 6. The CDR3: CASHAGRGTGELFF. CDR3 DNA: TGTGCCAGCCACGCCGGGAGGGGCACCGGGGAGCTGTTTTTT. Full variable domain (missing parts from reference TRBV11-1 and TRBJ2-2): EAEVAQSPRYKITEKSQAVAFWCDPISGHATLYWYRQILGQGPELLVQFQDESVVDDSQLPKDRFSAERLKGVDSTLKIQPAELGDSAMYLCASHAGRGTGELFFGEGSRLTVL.

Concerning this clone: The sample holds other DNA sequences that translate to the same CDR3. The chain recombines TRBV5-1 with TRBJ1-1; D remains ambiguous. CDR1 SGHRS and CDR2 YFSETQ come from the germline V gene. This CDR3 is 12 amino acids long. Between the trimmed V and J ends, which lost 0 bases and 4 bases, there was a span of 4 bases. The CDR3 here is CASSLGATEAFF. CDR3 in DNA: TGCGCCAGCAGCTTGGGGGCCACTGAAGCTTTCTTT.

The CDR3 DNA is TGTGCCAGCAGTCCGCCGACAGGGCTTACTTTCGGTGGCTACACCTTC. Protein product: CASSPPTGLTFGGYTF. The J gene is TRBJ1-2, the V gene TRBV6-2 or TRBV6-3, with TRBD1 matching over 7 bases. Germline V gene data show CDR1 as MNHEY and CDR2 as SVGEGT. This CDR3 is 16 amino acids long. Germline trimming cut 5 bases from V and 7 bases from J; bases unmatched to any gene: 16.

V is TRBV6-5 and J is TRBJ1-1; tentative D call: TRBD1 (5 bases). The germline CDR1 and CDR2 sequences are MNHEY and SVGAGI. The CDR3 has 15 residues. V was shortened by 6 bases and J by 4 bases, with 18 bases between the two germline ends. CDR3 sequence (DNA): TGTGCCAGCAGATATCAGGGTTTATGGTTCACTGAAGCTTTCTTT. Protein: CASRYQGLWFTEAFF.

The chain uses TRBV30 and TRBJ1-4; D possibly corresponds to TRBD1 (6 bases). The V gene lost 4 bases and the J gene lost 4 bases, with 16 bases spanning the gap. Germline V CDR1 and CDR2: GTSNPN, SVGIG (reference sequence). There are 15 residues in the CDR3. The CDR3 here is CAWKHPGALNEKLFF. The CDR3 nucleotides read TGTGCCTGGAAGCATCCAGGGGCCCTTAATGAAAAACTGTTTTTT.

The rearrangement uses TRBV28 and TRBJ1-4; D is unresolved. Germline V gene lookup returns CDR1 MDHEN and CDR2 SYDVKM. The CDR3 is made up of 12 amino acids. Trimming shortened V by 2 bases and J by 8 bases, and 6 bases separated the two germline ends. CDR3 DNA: TGTGCCAGCAGTTTAAGGAGGGAAAAACTGTTTTTT. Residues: CASSLRREKLFF.

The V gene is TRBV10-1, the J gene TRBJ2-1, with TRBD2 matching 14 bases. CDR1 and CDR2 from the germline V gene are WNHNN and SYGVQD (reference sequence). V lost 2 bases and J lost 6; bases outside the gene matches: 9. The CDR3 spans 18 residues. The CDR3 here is CASSEGGTSGSPFNEQFF. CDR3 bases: TGCGCCAGCAGTGAGGGGGGGACTAGCGGGAGCCCCTTCAATGAGCAGTTCTTC.

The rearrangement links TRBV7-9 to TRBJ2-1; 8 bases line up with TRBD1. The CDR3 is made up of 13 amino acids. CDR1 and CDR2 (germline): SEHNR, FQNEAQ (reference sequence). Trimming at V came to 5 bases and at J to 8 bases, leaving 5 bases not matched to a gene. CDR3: CASSTDRGHEQFF. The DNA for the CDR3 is TGTGCCAGCAGCACCGACAGGGGCCATGAGCAGTTCTTC.